These T cell receptor beta chains were read from a single sample in a study of T cell repertoires in cytomegalovirus infection. TCRdb fed the reads into MiXCR, producing one record per CDR3 protein. The sample holds approximately 550,000 distinct CDR3 sequences, approximately 17% seen once. Sequencing was performed on CD8+ T cells from PBMCs. These receptors all come from a human donor in good health (CMV status not recorded). Some clones in this sample may be carry-over from other donors' samples. Each CDR3 is given with its conserved first and last residue. The D gene is left open where the match is weak. Clone size is given for some rows only: seen once, a few or many times, or a class if the clone is expanded.

d_gene: NA
j_gene: TRBJ2-7
abundance: many
v_gene: TRBV6-6
CDR3aa: CASSYSSEYEQYF
CDR3nt: TGTGCCAGCAGTTACTCTTCCGAGTACGAGCAGTACTTC

d_gene: NA
j_gene: TRBJ2-5
abundance: few
v_gene: TRBV27
CDR3aa: CASSFDKQETQYF
CDR3nt: TGTGCCAGCAGTTTCGACAAGCAAGAGACCCAGTACTTC

d_gene: TRBD1
j_gene: TRBJ2-7
abundance: few
v_gene: TRBV5-6
CDR3aa: CASSSYLTGTGITYEQYF
CDR3nt: TGTGCCAGCAGCTCGTACCTTACCGGGACAGGGATCACCTACGAGCAGTACTTC

d_gene: NA
j_gene: TRBJ1-2
abundance: few
v_gene: TRBV6-1
CDR3aa: CASSEKGGHYGYTF
CDR3nt: TGTGCCAGCAGTGAAAAAGGGGGGCACTATGGCTACACCTTC

d_gene: NA
j_gene: TRBJ1-5
abundance: many
v_gene: TRBV12-3/TRBV12-4
CDR3aa: CASSLAQGYQPQHF
CDR3nt: TGTGCCAGCAGTTTGGCACAGGGATATCAGCCCCAGCATTTT

d_gene: TRBD2
j_gene: TRBJ2-5
abundance: many
v_gene: TRBV9
CDR3aa: CASSVEGPERGGRETQYF
CDR3nt: TGTGCCAGCAGCGTAGAGGGCCCGGAGCGGGGGGGCCGGGAGACCCAGTACTTC

d_gene: TRBD2
j_gene: TRBJ2-3
abundance: many
v_gene: TRBV7-6
CDR3aa: CASSGRGTRTDTQYF
CDR3nt: TGTGCCAGCAGCGGGCGGGGGACCCGCACAGATACGCAGTATTTT

d_gene: NA
j_gene: TRBJ2-1
abundance: many
v_gene: TRBV27
CDR3aa: CASSWQSYNEQFF
CDR3nt: TGTGCCAGCAGTTGGCAGAGCTACAATGAGCAGTTCTTC

d_gene: NA
j_gene: TRBJ1-3
abundance: NA
v_gene: TRBV2
CDR3aa: CASSPLLLGSSSGNTIYF
CDR3nt: TGTGCCAGCAGTCCACTCCTTCTAGGATCTAGCTCTGGAAACACCATATATTTT

d_gene: NA
j_gene: TRBJ1-1
abundance: few
v_gene: TRBV29-1
CDR3aa: CSTRGPLNTEAFF
CDR3nt: TGCAGCACTCGGGGACCTTTGAACACTGAAGCTTTCTTT

d_gene: TRBD2
j_gene: TRBJ2-3
abundance: few
v_gene: TRBV19
CDR3aa: CASSIEGAASGTTDTQYF
CDR3nt: TGTGCCAGTAGTATAGAGGGTGCGGCTAGCGGGACCACAGATACGCAGTATTTT

d_gene: NA
j_gene: TRBJ2-3
abundance: many
v_gene: TRBV7-6
CDR3aa: CASSLKGGDTQYF
CDR3nt: TGTGCCAGCAGCTTAAAGGGGGGAGATACGCAGTATTTT

d_gene: TRBD1
j_gene: TRBJ2-3
abundance: many
v_gene: TRBV6-1
CDR3aa: CASSTWTGQGSTDTQYF
CDR3nt: TGTGCCAGCAGTACCTGGACAGGGCAGGGGAGCACAGATACGCAGTATTTT

d_gene: TRBD2
j_gene: TRBJ2-3
abundance: NA
v_gene: TRBV6-2/TRBV6-3
CDR3aa: CASSSFGTSGIYTDTQYF
CDR3nt: TGTGCCAGCAGTTCCTTCGGGACTAGCGGAATTTACACAGATACGCAGTATTTT

d_gene: NA
j_gene: TRBJ2-2
abundance: many
v_gene: TRBV12-5
CDR3aa: CASGLVPASGQGLEPGELFF
CDR3nt: TGTGCTAGTGGTTTGGTACCCGCGTCAGGGCAAGGACTTGAACCCGGGGAGCTGTTTTTT

d_gene: NA
j_gene: TRBJ2-2
abundance: NA
v_gene: TRBV27
CDR3aa: CASSLSLGRELFF
CDR3nt: TGTGCCAGCAGTTTATCCCTCGGGAGGGAGCTGTTTTTT

d_gene: TRBD1
j_gene: TRBJ2-5
abundance: many
v_gene: TRBV27
CDR3aa: CASSFRGFGETQYF
CDR3nt: TGTGCCAGCAGTTTCAGGGGGTTCGGGGAGACCCAGTACTTC

d_gene: TRBD2
j_gene: TRBJ2-1
abundance: many
v_gene: TRBV12-3/TRBV12-4
CDR3aa: CASSFTSGRGNEQFF
CDR3nt: TGTGCCAGCAGTTTTACTAGCGGGAGGGGTAATGAGCAGTTCTTC

d_gene: NA
j_gene: TRBJ2-7
abundance: many
v_gene: TRBV12-3/TRBV12-4
CDR3aa: CASSTWGDSYEQYF
CDR3nt: TGTGCCAGCAGTACCTGGGGCGACTCCTACGAGCAGTACTTC

d_gene: NA
j_gene: TRBJ2-7
abundance: few
v_gene: TRBV2
CDR3aa: CASNSDGTYEQYF
CDR3nt: TGTGCCAGCAATTCAGACGGAACCTACGAGCAGTACTTC

d_gene: NA
j_gene: TRBJ1-5
abundance: few
v_gene: TRBV3-1
CDR3aa: CASSQDNADQPQHF
CDR3nt: TGTGCCAGCAGCCAAGATAATGCAGATCAGCCCCAGCATTTT

d_gene: TRBD2
j_gene: TRBJ2-1
abundance: NA
v_gene: TRBV20-1
CDR3aa: CSARDYFVRGGFSEQFF
CDR3nt: TGCAGTGCTAGAGATTACTTTGTCCGGGGGGGCTTTAGTGAGCAGTTCTTC

d_gene: NA
j_gene: TRBJ1-5
abundance: once
v_gene: TRBV10-2
CDR3aa: CASRAGRAFQPQHF
CDR3nt: TGCGCCAGCAGGGCGGGCCGGGCGTTCCAGCCCCAGCATTTT

d_gene: NA
j_gene: TRBJ2-1
abundance: many
v_gene: TRBV19
CDR3aa: CASSIGLHSYNEQFF
CDR3nt: TGTGCCAGTAGTATCGGACTACACTCCTACAATGAGCAGTTCTTC

d_gene: TRBD1
j_gene: TRBJ1-1
abundance: few
v_gene: TRBV19
CDR3aa: CASSWAGDRGRITEAFF
CDR3nt: TGTGCCAGTAGTTGGGCGGGGGACAGGGGGCGAATCACTGAAGCTTTCTTT

d_gene: NA
j_gene: TRBJ1-1
abundance: many
v_gene: TRBV11-2
CDR3aa: CASRESIGNTEAFF
CDR3nt: TGTGCCAGCAGAGAGAGTATCGGGAACACTGAAGCTTTCTTT

d_gene: TRBD1
j_gene: TRBJ2-4
abundance: few
v_gene: TRBV6-2/TRBV6-3
CDR3aa: CASSDRGVLAKNIQYF
CDR3nt: TGTGCCAGCAGTGACAGGGGCGTTCTAGCCAAAAACATTCAGTACTTC

d_gene: TRBD2
j_gene: TRBJ2-1
abundance: NA
v_gene: TRBV7-8
CDR3aa: CASSLARGLSGITFNEQFF
CDR3nt: TGTGCCAGCAGCTTGGCGCGGGGTCTAAGCGGGATAACGTTCAATGAGCAGTTCTTC

d_gene: NA
j_gene: TRBJ1-5
abundance: many
v_gene: TRBV7-9
CDR3aa: CASSKQGGNQPQHF
CDR3nt: TGTGCCAGCAGTAAACAGGGAGGCAATCAGCCCCAGCATTTT

d_gene: NA
j_gene: TRBJ1-1
abundance: many
v_gene: TRBV12-5
CDR3aa: CASGLVLQFEGITEAFF
CDR3nt: TGTGCTAGTGGTTTGGTACTTCAATTTGAGGGAATCACTGAAGCTTTCTTT

d_gene: TRBD1
j_gene: TRBJ1-1
abundance: many
v_gene: TRBV25-1
CDR3aa: CASSDARGQGWTEAFF
CDR3nt: TGTGCCAGCAGTGATGCTAGAGGACAGGGTTGGACTGAAGCTTTCTTT